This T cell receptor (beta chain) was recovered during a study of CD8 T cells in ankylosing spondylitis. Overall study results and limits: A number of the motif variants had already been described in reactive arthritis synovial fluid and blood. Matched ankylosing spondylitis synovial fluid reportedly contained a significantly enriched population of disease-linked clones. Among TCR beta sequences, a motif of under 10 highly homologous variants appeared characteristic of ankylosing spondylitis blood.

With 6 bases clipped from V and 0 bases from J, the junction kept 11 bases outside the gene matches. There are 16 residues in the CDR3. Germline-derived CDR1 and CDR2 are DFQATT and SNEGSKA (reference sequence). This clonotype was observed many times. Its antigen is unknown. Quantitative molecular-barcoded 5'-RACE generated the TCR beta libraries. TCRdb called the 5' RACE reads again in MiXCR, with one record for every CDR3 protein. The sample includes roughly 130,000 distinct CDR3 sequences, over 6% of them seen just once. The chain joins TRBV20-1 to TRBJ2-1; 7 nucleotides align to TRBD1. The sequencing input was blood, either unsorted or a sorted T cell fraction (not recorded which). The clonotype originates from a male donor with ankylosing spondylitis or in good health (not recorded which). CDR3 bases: TGCAGTGCGCCTACTCCGGGACAGAGCTCCTACAATGAGCAGTTCTTC. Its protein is CSAPTPGQSSYNEQFF.